These 6 T cell receptor beta chains originate from one sample sequenced in a study of blood T cell repertoires in COVID-19. Repertoires were generated with immunoSEQ multiplex PCR, while TCRdb's copy carries only in-frame clones and drops some. This sample has approximately 230,000 clones, with around four fifths found just once. Sequenced sample: peripheral blood. All receptors derive from a woman aged 35 to 49 with active or convalescent COVID-19.

The chain recombines TRBV6-5 with TRBJ2-7; D not certain. This CDR3 region has 13 residues. Germline V gives CDR1 MNHEY, CDR2 SVGAGI. With 7 bases removed from V and 0 bases from J, the gap between germline ends came to 10 bases. Here the CDR3 reads CASKIANSYEQYF. For the CDR3, the DNA is TGTGCCAGCAAAATAGCCAACTCCTACGAGCAGTACTTC.

J is TRBJ1-2 and V is TRBV29-1; the D gene is possibly TRBD1 (6 bases). V shed 6 bases and J shed 8 bases, with 16 bases lying between them. Germline V lookup: CDR1 SQVTM, CDR2 ANQGSEA. CDR3 length: 12 amino acids. In DNA, the CDR3 is TGCAGCGTGCTAGTGGGGGCGTCCGGCTACACCTTC. Translating it yields CSVLVGASGYTF.

The chain uses TRBV11-2 and TRBJ2-3; D not resolved. V was pared by 5 bases and J by 6 bases, with 21 bases between. The germline V gene encodes CDR1 SGHAT and CDR2 FQNNGV. The CDR3 loop spans 16 amino acids. The CDR3 protein is CASSQTKLFTGDTQYF. The CDR3 coding sequence is TGTGCCAGCAGCCAAACGAAACTATTCACTGGGGATACGCAGTATTTT.

The CDR3 sequence is CATGQGSYNEQFF. CDR3 coding DNA: TGTGCCACGGGACAGGGTTCCTACAATGAGCAGTTCTTC. The V and J genes are TRBV21-1 and TRBJ2-1; the table's D gene call, TRBD1, was not cross checked with the DNA. TRBV21-1 is designated a pseudogene. The CDR3 has 13 residues.

The chain couples TRBV10-2 to TRBJ1-1; D is ambiguous. V was shortened by 3 bases and J by 1 base, with 6 bases between the two germline ends. Per germline, CDR1 WSHSY and CDR2 SAAADI. CDR3 length: 13 amino acids. The CDR3 protein is CASSDRENTEAFF. The DNA of the CDR3 is TGCGCCAGCAGTGATCGGGAGAACACTGAAGCTTTCTTT.

The J gene is TRBJ1-2, the V gene TRBV14, with D hard to call. Germline lookup yields CDR1 SGHDN and CDR2 FVKESK. The CDR3 sequence is 13 residues long. Trimming removed 4 bases at V and 0 bases at J, with 6 bases between. CDR3 DNA sequence: TGTGCCAGCAGCCCAGACACTAACTATGGCTACACCTTC. This sequence encodes CASSPDTNYGYTF.